The present entry profiles one T cell receptor beta chain with its context. This sample was taken from a study of T cells in Graves' hyperthyroidism and ophthalmopathy. RNA transcripts gave rise to amplified TCR beta CDR3 regions. The TCR CDR3 was amplified in a first-round RT-PCR using the HTBI primer set. TCRdb re-called the multiplex PCR reads through MiXCR, storing one row per CDR3 protein. Here the sample spans nearly 600,000 distinct CDR3 sequences, about 14% being singletons. Germline V gene lookup returns CDR1 MNHEY and CDR2 SVGEGT. Trimming stripped 5 bases from V and 4 bases from J, with 11 bases between. There are 13 residues in the CDR3.

The sequencing sample was made of blood. This sequence joins TRBV6-2 or TRBV6-3 and TRBJ1-1; D remains ambiguous. The sequence was obtained from a woman aged 18-30 years with Graves' ophthalmopathy. CDR3: CASSPLLGTEAFF. In DNA form, the CDR3 reads TGTGCCAGCAGTCCGCTCCTGGGCACTGAAGCTTTCTTT.